The 32 T cell receptor beta chains below come from one sample, sequenced in a study of cytomegalovirus exposure and HLA in healthy donors. Primers for the PCR totalled 60 Vbeta and 13 Jbeta. The table came from immunoSEQ multiplex PCR; TCRdb's copy has only in-frame clones and leaves some out. The table has 180,000 or so clones, about 80% seen once; the top ten hold 11% to 15%. The sequenced sample consisted of PBMCs. Every receptor here comes from a man aged 50-59 years in good health and CMV-seropositive.

This rearrangement joins TRBV9 to TRBJ1-2; TRBD1 aligns across 7 bases. The CDR3 is 14 amino acids. Trimming at V came to 4 bases and at J to 3 bases, leaving 6 bases not matched to a gene. Germline assignment: CDR1 SGDLS and CDR2 YYNGEE. CDR3 region: CASSFQQGHYGYTF. The CDR3 DNA is TGTGCCAGCAGCTTCCAACAGGGGCACTATGGCTACACCTTC.

The V gene is TRBV5-1, the J gene TRBJ2-1; 7 bases map to TRBD2. The junction had 9 bases not matched to a gene; V was cut back by 4 bases and J by 8 bases. The germline gives CDR1 SGHRS, CDR2 YFSETQ. There are 14 residues in the CDR3. The CDR3 reads CASSTRLARDEQFF. The DNA for the CDR3 is TGCGCCAGCAGCACCCGACTAGCTCGCGATGAGCAGTTCTTC.

A few counts support this clone. The V and J genes are TRBV7-9 and TRBJ2-1; D remains ambiguous. Trimming left V 2 bases short and J 0 bases short, with 11 bases between. CDR3 length: 16 residues. Germline V gene data show CDR1 as SEHNR and CDR2 as FQNEAQ (reference sequence). Here the CDR3 reads CASSLYRKSSYNEQFF. CDR3 in DNA: TGTGCCAGCAGCTTATACAGAAAAAGCTCCTACAATGAGCAGTTCTTC.

The chain has TRBV4-3 and TRBJ1-5; a possible D gene is TRBD1 (5 bases). The CDR3 totals 15 residues. The V end lost 0 bases, the J end lost 6 bases, and 12 bases lay between the germline ends. The V gene's germline CDR1 is LGHNA and CDR2 YSLEER. The CDR3 sequence: CASSQDLGPGQPQHF. DNA of the CDR3: TGCGCCAGCAGCCAAGATTTGGGGCCGGGTCAGCCCCAGCATTTT.

The CDR3 sequence is CASSADRGSPLHF. In DNA, the CDR3 is TGTGCCAGCAGTGCGGACAGGGGTTCACCCCTCCACTTT. The chain is built from TRBV6-5 and TRBJ1-6; 9 bases are shared with TRBD1. V shed 5 bases and J 9 bases; nucleotides not matched to a gene: 2. Germline CDR1 and CDR2: MNHEY and SVGAGI. The CDR3 is 13 amino acids.

CDR3 region: CASSEGQGSSEQYV. The CDR3 bases are TGTGCCAGCAGTGAGGGACAGGGATCCTCCGAGCAGTACGTC. V is TRBV6-1 and J is TRBJ2-7; 9 bases are shared with TRBD1. The germline V gene has CDR1 MNHNS and CDR2 SASEGT. This CDR3 has 14 amino acids.

The J gene is TRBJ1-4, the V gene TRBV7-6; no clear D gene. In germline, CDR1 is SGHVS, CDR2 FNYEAQ. V shed 5 bases and J shed 3 bases, with 13 bases lying between them. This CDR3 region has 15 residues. The CDR3 nucleotides read TGTGCCAGCAGCCCCGATCCCGGGTCTAATGAAAAACTGTTTTTT. Protein sequence: CASSPDPGSNEKLFF.

This chain links TRBV19 with TRBJ1-5; D ambiguous. CDR1 is LNHDA and CDR2 is SQIVND in the germline V gene (reference sequence). The germline V and J ends were trimmed by 0 bases and 5 bases, with 17 bases remaining between them. The CDR3 is 17 residues long. The CDR3 sequence: CASSIEGGQGRHQPQHF. For the CDR3, the DNA is TGTGCCAGTAGTATAGAGGGAGGCCAAGGAAGGCATCAGCCCCAGCATTTT.

The chain uses TRBV4-3 and TRBJ2-2; TRBD2 aligns across 8 bases. The length of the CDR3 is 16 residues. Germline assignment: CDR1 LGHNA and CDR2 YSLEER. J was trimmed by 0 bases and V by 4 bases; bases with no gene match: 4. In nucleotides, the CDR3 is TGCGCCAGCAGCCCTCGGGGACTAGCGAACACCGGGGAGCTGTTTTTT. Translating gives CASSPRGLANTGELFF.

This clone has more than one count but fewer than ten. In DNA, the CDR3 is TGCAGCGTTGGACAGGGGGGAGAGACCCAGTACTTC. Encoded protein: CSVGQGGETQYF. The V and J genes are TRBV29-1 and TRBJ2-5; the match to TRBD1 covers 9 bases. Germline assignment: CDR1 SQVTM and CDR2 ANQGSEA. The CDR3 runs 12 residues. V was pared by 4 bases and J by 4 bases, with 1 base of the junction left unmatched.

The chain employs TRBV18 and TRBJ2-5; 7 bases are shared with TRBD2. CDR1 and CDR2 from the germline V gene are KGHSH and LQKENI. This CDR3 is 13 amino acids long. V shed 6 bases, J shed 7 bases, and the junction held 8 bases outside the gene matches. The CDR3 region has the DNA TGTGCCAGCTCCCACCGCTGGGAGGGGACCCAGTACTTC. As protein: CASSHRWEGTQYF.

CDR3 protein: CASSPTGGRDGYTF. The DNA of the CDR3 is TGCGCCAGCAGTCCCACAGGTGGGAGGGATGGCTACACCTTC. V gene TRBV10-2 combines with J gene TRBJ1-2; D might be TRBD1 (5 bases). V was trimmed by 5 bases and J by 6 bases, leaving 16 bases between them. There are 14 residues in the CDR3. CDR1 and CDR2 from the germline V gene are WSHSY and SAAADI.

The chain recombines TRBV7-8 with TRBJ1-6, with D possibly matching TRBD1 (6 bases). The CDR3 extends over 14 amino acids. V was cut by 5 bases and J by 5 bases, with 10 bases left in between. Germline CDR1 reads SGHVS; CDR2 reads FQNEAQ. CDR3 in DNA: TGTGCCAGCAGCAAACAGGGAGATAATTCACCCCTCCACTTT. It yields the protein CASSKQGDNSPLHF.

This clone was detected once. The chain combines TRBV10-3 with TRBJ1-1; the D gene is possibly TRBD1 (5 bases). V lost 6 bases and J 4 bases, leaving 15 bases between the germline ends. Per the germline V gene, CDR1 is ENHRY and CDR2 is SYGVKD. This CDR3 has 14 amino acids. The CDR3 nucleotides read TGTGCCATCAGAGACAACCAAGGGGCCACTGAAGCTTTCTTT. Encoded protein: CAIRDNQGATEAFF.

CDR3 DNA: TGTGCCAGCAGCGTAGACGGGCTAGCGGGGCTTCCTGGGGCCAACGTCCTGACTTTC. This codes for CASSVDGLAGLPGANVLTF. The rearrangement links TRBV9 to TRBJ2-6; 9 positions match TRBD2. Germline CDR1 SGDLS, CDR2 YYNGEE. V was clipped by 0 bases and J by 2 bases; unmatched bases: 9. The CDR3 is made up of 19 amino acids. Filled out from reference TRBV9 and TRBJ2-6, the complete variable domain reads DSGVTQTPKHLITATGQRVTLRCSPRSGDLSVYWYQQSLDQGLQFLIQYYNGEERAKGNILERFSAQQFPDLHSELNLSSLELGDSALYFCASSVDGLAGLPGANVLTFGAGSRLTVL.

The chain is built from TRBV5-1 and TRBJ2-2; TRBD1 matches at 8 bases. Germline CDR1 and CDR2: SGHRS and YFSETQ. The CDR3 is made up of 15 amino acids. Losses at the gene ends were 2 bases for V and 5 bases for J; bases not matched to a gene: 5. The CDR3 DNA sequence: TGCGCCAGCAGCTTAAGGTGGGACAGGACCGGGGAGCTGTTTTTT. Amino acids: CASSLRWDRTGELFF.

The chain employs TRBV19 and TRBJ1-2, with D possibly TRBD1 on 6 matching bases. The CDR3 contains 12 residues. Germline V gene lookup returns CDR1 LNHDA and CDR2 SQIVND (reference sequence). V shed 4 bases and J shed 3 bases, with 6 bases lying between them. CDR3 residues: CASSRTDYGYTF. The DNA of the CDR3 is TGTGCCAGTAGTAGGACAGACTATGGCTACACCTTC. Together with reference TRBV19 and TRBJ1-2, the CDR3 gives the full variable domain: DGGITQSPKYLFRKEGQNVTLSCEQNLNHDAMYWYRQDPGQGLRLIYYSQIVNDFQKGDIAEGYSVSREKKESFPLTVTSAQKNPTAFYLCASSRTDYGYTFGSGTRLTVV.

This rearrangement joins TRBV7-8 to TRBJ2-1; no clear D. Trimming took 1 base from V and 5 from J, leaving 6 bases between them. Germline lookup yields CDR1 SGHVS and CDR2 FQNEAQ. This CDR3 comprises 13 residues. The DNA for the CDR3 is TGTGCCAGCAGCTTAGACAGACACAATGAGCAGTTCTTC. Its translation is CASSLDRHNEQFF.

This clone came up once. V and J are TRBV10-1 and TRBJ1-1, with unresolved D. V gave up 2 bases and J gave up 11 bases, with 15 bases separating them. Germline loops: CDR1 WNHNN, CDR2 SYGVQD (reference sequence). The CDR3 loop spans 13 amino acids. CDR3 amino acids: CASSENGRAMAFF. In DNA, the CDR3 is TGCGCCAGCAGTGAGAACGGGAGGGCGATGGCTTTCTTT.

CDR3 coding DNA: TGTGCCAGCAGCCCTCCAGGGGGGAGCACAGATACGCAGTATTTT. Residues: CASSPPGGSTDTQYF. The rearrangement uses TRBV7-2 and TRBJ2-3; perhaps TRBD1 as D (7 bases). Germline values: CDR1 SGHTA, CDR2 FQGNSA. The length of the CDR3 is 15 residues. The V gene lost 5 bases and the J gene lost 0 bases, with 12 bases spanning the gap. Full variable domain (rest looked up from reference TRBV7-2 and TRBJ2-3): GAGVSQSPSNKVTEKGKDVELRCDPISGHTALYWYRQSLGQGLEFLIYFQGNSAPDKSGLPSDRFSAERTGGSVSTLTIQRTQQEDSAVYLCASSPPGGSTDTQYFGPGTRLTVL.

This clone is a singleton in its sample. The chain couples TRBV2 to TRBJ1-1, with a weak D call TRBD1 (5 bases). Trimming pared 6 bases from V and 5 bases from J, leaving 7 bases between. There are 11 residues in the CDR3. CDR1 is SNHLY and CDR2 is FYNNEI in the germline V gene. CDR3 DNA: TGTGCCAGCAGGGGACTTACTGAAGCTTTCTTT. It encodes CASRGLTEAFF.

J is TRBJ2-1 and V is TRBV25-1; possibly TRBD1 for D (6 bases). Trimming stripped 2 bases from V and 3 bases from J, with 8 bases between. CDR3 length equals 14 residues. Germline V gene lookup returns CDR1 MGHDK and CDR2 SYGVNS. The DNA of the CDR3 is TGTGCCAGCAGTGAAACAGGGAACTACAATGAGCAGTTCTTC. This encodes CASSETGNYNEQFF.

The chain links TRBV7-2 to TRBJ1-1; D not certain. Trimming removed 5 bases at V and 1 base at J, with 14 bases between. The CDR3 runs to 15 residues. Germline loops: CDR1 SGHTA, CDR2 FQGNSA. The CDR3 DNA reads as TGTGCCAGCAGCGCATTCCCAGGCCCGAACACTGAAGCTTTCTTT. This gives the protein CASSAFPGPNTEAFF.

The rearrangement joins TRBV6-6 to TRBJ1-3, with TRBD1 matching over 7 bases. Losses at the gene ends were 2 bases for V and 4 bases for J; bases not matched to a gene: 8. Germline lookup yields CDR1 MNHNY and CDR2 SVGAGI (reference sequence). The CDR3 covers 16 residues. The chain's CDR3 is CASSYGGAGGGNTIYF. The CDR3 nucleotides are TGTGCCAGCAGTTACGGGGGTGCAGGGGGAGGAAACACCATATATTTT.

This clone was detected only once. This rearrangement joins TRBV14 to TRBJ2-3; TRBD1 is a possible D gene (5 bases). V was trimmed by 3 bases and J by 2 bases, leaving 12 bases between them. The CDR3 has 15 amino acids. Germline assignment: CDR1 SGHDN and CDR2 FVKESK. CDR3 sequence: CASSQRDRLTDTQYF. Here the CDR3 DNA reads TGTGCCAGCAGCCAGCGAGACAGACTCACAGATACGCAGTATTTT.

This clone was counted a single time. V gene TRBV6-1 combines with J gene TRBJ2-7; D perhaps matches TRBD1 (5 bases). The germline V gene encodes CDR1 MNHNS and CDR2 SASEGT. Trimming took 4 bases from V and 6 from J, leaving 16 bases between them. This CDR3 contains 14 residues. The CDR3 loop is CASSAQGYLPEQYV. CDR3 in DNA: TGTGCCAGCAGTGCCCAGGGCTACCTACCCGAGCAGTACGTC.

The gene calls are TRBV10-1 and TRBJ1-2, with TRBD1 as a possible D gene (6 bases). The CDR3 extends over 14 amino acids. Germline-derived CDR1 and CDR2 are WNHNN and SYGVQD (reference sequence). V was pared by 5 bases and J by 2 bases, with 12 bases between. The chain's CDR3 is CASSPTQGNYGYTF. CDR3 nucleotide sequence: TGCGCCAGCAGTCCAACACAGGGCAACTATGGCTACACCTTC.

This chain links TRBV9 with TRBJ1-2; D may be TRBD1 (5 bases). Germline assignment: CDR1 SGDLS and CDR2 YYNGEE. The CDR3 runs 14 residues. Trimming cost V 3 bases and J 4 bases, with 13 bases left between them. Here the CDR3 reads CASSAAGGGYGYTF. CDR3 nucleotide sequence: TGTGCCAGCAGCGCCGCGGGGGGAGGCTATGGCTACACCTTC.

The V gene is TRBV5-4, the J gene TRBJ1-1; TRBD1 agrees at 10 bases. V trimming: 3 bases; J trimming: 6 bases; junction bases outside the gene matches: 11. This CDR3 comprises 16 residues. Germline V lookup: CDR1 SGHNT, CDR2 YYREEE (reference sequence). CDR3 protein: CASSSGTGANIPEAFF. CDR3 nucleotides: TGTGCCAGCAGCTCAGGGACAGGGGCAAACATTCCTGAAGCTTTCTTT.

In this sample, this clone turned up once. The genes are TRBV13 and TRBJ2-5; the D gene is possibly TRBD2 (6 bases). The V end lost 5 bases, the J end lost 5 bases, and 21 bases lay between the germline ends. CDR1 is PRHDT and CDR2 is FYEKMQ in the germline V gene (reference sequence). CDR3 length: 16 residues. The CDR3 sequence: CASSHTLGTEGETQYF. In DNA, the CDR3 is TGTGCCAGCAGCCACACCTTGGGGACGGAGGGGGAGACCCAGTACTTC.

This clone showed up just a few times. This rearrangement joins TRBV6-6 to TRBJ2-4, with 9 nucleotides matching TRBD1. With V trimmed by 5 bases and J by 6 bases, 5 bases remained unmatched. Germline V CDR1 and CDR2: MNHNY, SVGAGI (reference sequence). This CDR3 is built from 14 residues. The CDR3 region is CASSTTGQGNIQYF. The CDR3 coding sequence is TGTGCCAGCAGTACGACGGGACAGGGAAACATTCAGTACTTC.

This CDR3 is CASSTQQGFRPREQFF. For the CDR3, the DNA is TGTGCCAGTAGTACTCAACAGGGGTTTCGGCCTCGCGAGCAGTTCTTC. The gene calls are TRBV19 and TRBJ2-1; 7 nucleotides line up with TRBD1. This CDR3 has 16 amino acids. Germline-derived CDR1 and CDR2 are LNHDA and SQIVND (reference sequence). Germline trimming cut 4 bases from V and 10 bases from J; bases unmatched to any gene: 16.